This entry lists 6 T cell receptor beta chains sequenced from one sample in a study of T cells in women clearing cervical HPV infection. Libraries were prepared by immunoSEQ multiplex PCR; TCRdb keeps only in-frame clonotypes and omits some of them. This sample's clone table lists about 26,000 clones. Source material: blood buffy coat. These receptors all stem from a woman between 18 and 70 years old with a cervical HPV16 infection that either progressed to CIN3+ or cleared (not recorded which).

About this clone itself: Read sequence stops 3 residues before the CDR3 end, and the germline J gene provides the missing end. V gene TRBV5-6 combines with J gene TRBJ2-1; 10 positions agree with TRBD2. With V trimmed by 1 base and J by 6 bases, 4 bases remained unmatched. CDR1 is SGHDT and CDR2 is YYEEEE in the germline V gene. The CDR3 totals 15 residues. CDR3 protein: CASSLLAGASNEQFF. The covered CDR3 bases are TGTGCCAGCAGCTTGCTAGCGGGGGCTTCCAATGAG. Filled out from reference TRBV5-6 and TRBJ2-1, the complete variable domain reads DAGVTQSPTHLIKTRGQQVTLRCSPKSGHDTVSWYQQALGQGPQFIFQYYEEEERQRGNFPDRFSGHQFPNYSSELNVNALLLGDSALYLCASSLLAGASNEQFFGPGTRLTVL.

Regarding this clone: The read halts 3 residues ahead of the CDR3 end, with the missing end drawn from the germline J gene. V gene TRBV28 combines with J gene TRBJ2-3; 10 bases are a match to TRBD1. Per germline, CDR1 MDHEN and CDR2 SYDVKM. The CDR3 length is 18 residues. The J segment lost 0 bases and the V segment lost 6 bases, leaving 12 bases of the junction unmatched. CDR3 DNA, as far as it was read: TGTGCCAGCAGCAAATGGACAGGGGGAGGGAGTAGCACAGATACG. Residues: CASSKWTGGGSSTDT. The entire CDR3 protein reads CASSKWTGGGSSTDTQYF.

Concerning this clone: The CDR3 end falls 3 residues outside the read, so it is completed with the germline J gene. V usage is TRBV5-1 and J usage is TRBJ2-3; possibly TRBD2 for D (6 bases). The length of the CDR3 is 14 residues. Per the germline V gene, CDR1 is SGHRS and CDR2 is YFSETQ. The CDR3 bases that were read are TGCGCCAGCAGCCCTGGGACTTCGGCTCAGCCG. Its translation is CASSPGTSAQP. The CDR3 as a whole reads CASSPGTSAQPQYF. Filled out from reference TRBV5-1 and TRBJ2-3, the complete variable domain reads KAGVTQTPRYLIKTRGQQVTLSCSPISGHRSVSWYQQTPGQGLQFLFEYFSETQRNKGNFPGRFSGRQFSNSRSEMNVSTLELGDSALYLCASSPGTSAQPQYFGPGTRLTVL.

Notes on this clone: Read sequence stops 3 residues before the CDR3 end, and the germline J gene provides the missing end. The rearrangement joins TRBV20-1 to TRBJ2-4; TRBD1 might be the D (6 bases). Germline V gene data show CDR1 as DFQATT and CDR2 as SNEGSKA (reference sequence). This CDR3 has 12 amino acids. The V end lost 4 bases, the J end lost 5 bases, and 9 bases lay between the germline ends. Partial CDR3 DNA: TGCAGTGCTACAGGGGCGGAAAACATT. Encoded protein: CSATGAENI. The whole CDR3 region reads CSATGAENIQYF.

To note about this clone: The read finishes 3 residues shy of the CDR3 end, and the germline J gene is used to complete it. The chain is built from TRBV2 and TRBJ1-1, with 9 bases fitting TRBD1. The germline gives CDR1 SNHLY, CDR2 FYNNEI. V lost 10 bases and J lost 3; bases outside the gene matches: 21. This CDR3 has 18 residues. The part of the CDR3 DNA that was read is TGTGCCATCCGTAATCGGGACAGGGATAGGGTTAGGGACACTGAA. It specifies CAIRNRDRDRVRDTE. The whole CDR3 sequence reads CAIRNRDRDRVRDTEAFF. Together with reference TRBV2 and TRBJ1-1, the CDR3 gives the full variable domain: EPEVTQTPSHQVTQMGQEVILRCVPISNHLYFYWYRQILGQKVEFLVSFYNNEISEKSEIFDDQFSVERPDGSNFTLKIRSTKLEDSAMYFCAIRNRDRDRVRDTEAFFGQGTRLTVV.

On this clone: The read ends 3 residues shy of where the CDR3 ends; the end is completed using the germline J gene. J is TRBJ1-2 and V is TRBV7-6; D unclear. In germline, CDR1 is SGHVS, CDR2 FNYEAQ. CDR3 length: 16 amino acids. CDR3 residues: CASSLDGNTSSYDYTF. The sequenced CDR3 bases are TGTGCCAGCAGCTTAGATGGGAACACTAGCTCCTACGAC. The full variable domain, rest sourced from reference TRBV7-6 and TRBJ1-2, is GAGVSQSPRYKVTKRGQDVALRCDPISGHVSLYWYRQALGQGPEFLTYFNYEAQQDKSGLPNDRFSAERPEGSISTLTIQRTEQRDSAMYRCASSLDGNTSSYDYTFGSGTRLTVV.